What follows are 9 T cell receptor beta chains derived from one specimen sequenced in a study of cytomegalovirus exposure and HLA in healthy donors (TCRdb year 2017). Library generation was performed with the immunoSEQ multiplex PCR assay. For the multiplex PCR, a mixture combining 60 forward primers for TCR Vbeta segments and 13 reverse primers for TCR Jbeta segments was used. In its TCRdb copy, this immuneACCESS table keeps in-frame sequences only and misses some clones. Where compared with another copy, unresolved V genes explain less than half of these, and the others have no known cause. The sample's records list just over 150,000 clones. Clones ranked in the top ten supply 1% to 1.5% of the sample. Sequenced sample: PBMCs. These receptors all come from a woman aged 55-70 years in good health and CMV-seronegative.

J is TRBJ1-2 and V is TRBV7-9; no clear D gene. Trimming took off 5 bases at V and 5 bases at J, with 9 bases between the two ends. Germline V CDR1 and CDR2: SEHNR, FQNEAQ (reference sequence). CDR3 length equals 12 residues. The chain's CDR3 is CASSREDYGYTF. In nucleotides, the CDR3 is TGTGCCAGCAGCCGTGAGGATTATGGCTACACCTTC.

This chain joins TRBV25-1 and TRBJ2-3; possible D gene TRBD2, 6 bases. Germline V gene lookup returns CDR1 MGHDK and CDR2 SYGVNS. Trimming removed 3 bases from V and 2 bases from J, with 9 bases in between. The CDR3 has 14 amino acids. This CDR3 reads CASSDGGYTDTQYF. Written as DNA, the CDR3 is TGTGCCAGCAGTGATGGAGGGTACACAGATACGCAGTATTTT.

The rearrangement links TRBV5-4 to TRBJ1-6; D ambiguous. The CDR3 loop spans 16 amino acids. Germline V CDR1 and CDR2: SGHNT, YYREEE (reference sequence). V lost 2 bases to trimming and J lost 0 bases, with 9 bases between them. The CDR3 loop is CASSFDPSSYNSPLHF. CDR3 bases: TGTGCCAGCAGCTTCGATCCCAGCTCCTATAATTCACCCCTCCACTTT. The variable domain in full, with the rest retrieved from reference TRBV5-4 and TRBJ1-6, is ETGVTQSPTHLIKTRGQQVTLRCSSQSGHNTVSWYQQALGQGPQFIFQYYREEENGRGNFPPRFSGLQFPNYSSELNVNALELDDSALYLCASSFDPSSYNSPLHFGNGTRLTVT.

This chain joins TRBV5-5 and TRBJ2-1; 7 bases map to TRBD1. Trimming at V came to 4 bases and at J to 10 bases, leaving 5 bases not matched to a gene. The CDR3 totals 12 residues. The V gene's germline CDR1 is SGHKS and CDR2 YYEKEE (reference sequence). For the CDR3, the DNA is TGTGCCAGCAGCCCACAGGGGTGGGAGCAGTTCTTC. Its protein is CASSPQGWEQFF.

Details on this clone: Additional DNA sequences in this sample encode the identical CDR3. The CDR3 bases are TGTGCCAGTAGTGTAACAGGGTACGAGCAGTACTTC. Amino acid sequence: CASSVTGYEQYF. This rearrangement joins TRBV19 to TRBJ2-7; maybe TRBD1 (6 bases). The CDR3 sequence is 12 residues long. Germline V gene sequence: CDR1 LNHDA, CDR2 SQIVND (reference sequence). The V and J ends lost 5 bases and 4 bases respectively, with 9 bases between them.

The chain carries TRBV10-3 and TRBJ2-7; 7 bases match TRBD1. V shed 9 bases, J shed 3 bases, and the junction held 8 bases outside the gene matches. The CDR3 spans 13 residues. The germline CDR1 and CDR2 sequences are ENHRY and SYGVKD. The CDR3 DNA is TGTGCCATAAGACAGGGTTTAGACTACGAGCAGTACTTC. This encodes CAIRQGLDYEQYF.

The J gene is TRBJ2-7, the V gene TRBV6-1; TRBD1 is a possible D gene (5 bases). CDR3 length equals 13 residues. The V end was cut by 6 bases, the J end by 0 bases, with 9 bases between. Germline V lookup: CDR1 MNHNS, CDR2 SASEGT. This CDR3 reads CASRDTASYEQYF. The CDR3 nucleotides are TGTGCCAGCAGGGACACCGCCTCCTACGAGCAGTACTTC.

The genes are TRBV19 and TRBJ2-3, with no clear D. The CDR3 is made up of 13 amino acids. Between the trimmed V and J ends, which lost 7 bases and 2 bases, there was a span of 10 bases. Germline V gene lookup returns CDR1 LNHDA and CDR2 SQIVND (reference sequence). CDR3 residues: CASKLVSTDTQYF. CDR3 DNA sequence: TGTGCCAGTAAACTGGTTTCCACAGATACGCAGTATTTT.

The rearrangement uses TRBV10-3 and TRBJ1-5, with TRBD1 as a possible D gene (6 bases). The CDR3 has 14 residues. Germline V lookup: CDR1 ENHRY, CDR2 SYGVKD. Deletions cut 3 bases from V and 4 bases from J, with 10 bases between. CDR3 sequence reads: CAISEGGGNQPQHF. CDR3 in DNA: TGTGCCATCAGTGAAGGGGGAGGGAATCAGCCCCAGCATTTT.